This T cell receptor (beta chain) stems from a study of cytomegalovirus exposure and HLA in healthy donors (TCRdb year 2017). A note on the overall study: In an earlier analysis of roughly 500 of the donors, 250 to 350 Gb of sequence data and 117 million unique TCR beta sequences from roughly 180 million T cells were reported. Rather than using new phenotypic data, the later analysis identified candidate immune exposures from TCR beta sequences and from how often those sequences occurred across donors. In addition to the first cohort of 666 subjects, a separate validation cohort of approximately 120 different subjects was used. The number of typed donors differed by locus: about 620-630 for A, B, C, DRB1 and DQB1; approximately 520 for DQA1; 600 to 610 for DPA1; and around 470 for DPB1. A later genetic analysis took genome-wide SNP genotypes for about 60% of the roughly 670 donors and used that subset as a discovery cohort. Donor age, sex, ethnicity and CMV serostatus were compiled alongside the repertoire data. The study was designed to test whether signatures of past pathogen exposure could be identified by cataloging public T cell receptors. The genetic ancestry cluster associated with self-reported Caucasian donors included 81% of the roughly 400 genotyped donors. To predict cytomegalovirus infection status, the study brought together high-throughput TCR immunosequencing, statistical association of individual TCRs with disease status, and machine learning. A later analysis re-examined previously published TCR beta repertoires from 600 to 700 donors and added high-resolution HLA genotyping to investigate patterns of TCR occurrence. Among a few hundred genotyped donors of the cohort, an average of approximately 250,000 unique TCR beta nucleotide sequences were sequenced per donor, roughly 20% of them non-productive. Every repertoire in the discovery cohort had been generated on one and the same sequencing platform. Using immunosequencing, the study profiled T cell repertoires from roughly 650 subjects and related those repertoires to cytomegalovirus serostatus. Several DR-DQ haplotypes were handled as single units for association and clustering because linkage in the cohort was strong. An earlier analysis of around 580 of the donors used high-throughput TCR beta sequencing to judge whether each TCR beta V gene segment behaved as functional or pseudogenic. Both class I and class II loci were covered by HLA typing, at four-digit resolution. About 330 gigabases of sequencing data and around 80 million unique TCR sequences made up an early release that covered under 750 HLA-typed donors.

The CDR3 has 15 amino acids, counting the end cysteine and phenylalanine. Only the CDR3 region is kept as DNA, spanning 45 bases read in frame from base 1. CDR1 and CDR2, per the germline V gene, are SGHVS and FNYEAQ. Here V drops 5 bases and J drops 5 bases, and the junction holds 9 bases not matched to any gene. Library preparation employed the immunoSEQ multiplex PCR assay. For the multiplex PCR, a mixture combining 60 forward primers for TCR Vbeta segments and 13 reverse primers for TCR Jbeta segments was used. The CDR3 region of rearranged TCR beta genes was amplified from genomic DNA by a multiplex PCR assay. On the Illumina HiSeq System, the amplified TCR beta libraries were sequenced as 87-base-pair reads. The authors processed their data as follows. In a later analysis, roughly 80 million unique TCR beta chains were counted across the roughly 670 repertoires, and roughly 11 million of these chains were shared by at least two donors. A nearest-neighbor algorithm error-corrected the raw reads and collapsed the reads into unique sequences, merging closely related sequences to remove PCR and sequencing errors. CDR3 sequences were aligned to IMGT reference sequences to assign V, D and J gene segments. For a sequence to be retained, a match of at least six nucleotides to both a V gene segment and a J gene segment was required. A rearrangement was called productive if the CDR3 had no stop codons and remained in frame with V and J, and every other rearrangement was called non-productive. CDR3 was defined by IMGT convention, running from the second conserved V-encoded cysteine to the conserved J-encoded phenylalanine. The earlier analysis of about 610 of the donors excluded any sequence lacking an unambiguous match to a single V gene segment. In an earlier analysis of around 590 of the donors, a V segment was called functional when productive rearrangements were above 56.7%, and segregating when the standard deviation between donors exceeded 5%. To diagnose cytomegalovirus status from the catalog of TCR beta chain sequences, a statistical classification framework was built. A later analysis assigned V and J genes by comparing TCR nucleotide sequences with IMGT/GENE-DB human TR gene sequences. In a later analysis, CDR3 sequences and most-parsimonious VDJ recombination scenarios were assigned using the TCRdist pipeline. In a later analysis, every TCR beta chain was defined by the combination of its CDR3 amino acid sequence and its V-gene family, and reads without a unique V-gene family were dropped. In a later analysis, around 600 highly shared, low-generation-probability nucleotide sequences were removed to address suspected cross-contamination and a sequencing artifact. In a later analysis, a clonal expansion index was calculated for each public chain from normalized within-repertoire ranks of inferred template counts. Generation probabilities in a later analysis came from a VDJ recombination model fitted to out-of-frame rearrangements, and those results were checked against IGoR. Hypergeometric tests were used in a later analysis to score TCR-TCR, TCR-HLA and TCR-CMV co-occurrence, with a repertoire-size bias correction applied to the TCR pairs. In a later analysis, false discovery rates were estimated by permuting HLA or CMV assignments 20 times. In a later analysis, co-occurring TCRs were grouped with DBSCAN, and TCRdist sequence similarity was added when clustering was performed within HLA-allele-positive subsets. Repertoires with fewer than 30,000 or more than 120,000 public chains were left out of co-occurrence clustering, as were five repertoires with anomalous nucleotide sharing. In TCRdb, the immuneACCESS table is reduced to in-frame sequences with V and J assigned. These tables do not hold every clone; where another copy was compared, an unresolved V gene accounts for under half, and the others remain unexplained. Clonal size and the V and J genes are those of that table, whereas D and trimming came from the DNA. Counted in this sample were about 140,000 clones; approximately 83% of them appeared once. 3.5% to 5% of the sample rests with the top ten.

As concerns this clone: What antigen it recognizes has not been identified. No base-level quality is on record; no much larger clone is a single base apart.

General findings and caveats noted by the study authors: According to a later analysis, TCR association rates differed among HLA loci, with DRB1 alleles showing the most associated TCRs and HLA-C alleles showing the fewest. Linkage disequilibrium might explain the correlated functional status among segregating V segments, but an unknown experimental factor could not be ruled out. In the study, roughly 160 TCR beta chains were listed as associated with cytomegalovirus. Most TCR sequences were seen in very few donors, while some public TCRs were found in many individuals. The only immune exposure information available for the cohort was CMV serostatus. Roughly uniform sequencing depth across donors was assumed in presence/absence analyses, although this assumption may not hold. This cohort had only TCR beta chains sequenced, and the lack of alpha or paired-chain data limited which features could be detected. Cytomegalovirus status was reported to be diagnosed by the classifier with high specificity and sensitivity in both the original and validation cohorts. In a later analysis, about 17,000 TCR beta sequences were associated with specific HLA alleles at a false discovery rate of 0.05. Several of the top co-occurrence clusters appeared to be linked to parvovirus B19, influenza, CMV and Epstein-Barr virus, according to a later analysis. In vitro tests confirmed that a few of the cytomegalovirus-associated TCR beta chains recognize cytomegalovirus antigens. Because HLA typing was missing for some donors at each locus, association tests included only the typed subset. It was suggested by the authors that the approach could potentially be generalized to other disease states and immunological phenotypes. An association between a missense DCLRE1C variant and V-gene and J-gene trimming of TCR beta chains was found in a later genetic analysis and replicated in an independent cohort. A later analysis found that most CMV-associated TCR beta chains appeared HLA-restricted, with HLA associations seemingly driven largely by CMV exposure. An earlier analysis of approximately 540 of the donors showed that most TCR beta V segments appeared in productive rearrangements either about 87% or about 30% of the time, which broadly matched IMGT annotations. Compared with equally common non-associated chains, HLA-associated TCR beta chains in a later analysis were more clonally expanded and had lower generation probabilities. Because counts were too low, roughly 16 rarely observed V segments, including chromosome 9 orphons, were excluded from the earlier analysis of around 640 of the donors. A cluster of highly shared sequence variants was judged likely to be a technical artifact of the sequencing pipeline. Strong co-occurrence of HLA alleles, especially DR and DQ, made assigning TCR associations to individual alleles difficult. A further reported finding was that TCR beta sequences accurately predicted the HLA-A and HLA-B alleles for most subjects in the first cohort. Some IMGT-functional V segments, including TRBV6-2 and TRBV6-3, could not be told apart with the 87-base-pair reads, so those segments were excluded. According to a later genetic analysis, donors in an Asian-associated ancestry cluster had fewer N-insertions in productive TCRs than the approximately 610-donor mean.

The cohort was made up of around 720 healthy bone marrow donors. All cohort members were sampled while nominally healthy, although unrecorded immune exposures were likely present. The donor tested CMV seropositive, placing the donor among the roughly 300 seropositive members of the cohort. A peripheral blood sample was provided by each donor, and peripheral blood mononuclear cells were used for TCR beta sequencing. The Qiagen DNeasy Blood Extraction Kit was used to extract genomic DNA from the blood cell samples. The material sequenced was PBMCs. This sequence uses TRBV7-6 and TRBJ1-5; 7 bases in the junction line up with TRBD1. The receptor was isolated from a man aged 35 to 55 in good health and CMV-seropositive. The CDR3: CASSPNRGDHQPQHF. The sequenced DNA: TGTGCCAGCAGCCCGAACAGGGGAGACCATCAGCCCCAGCATTTT.